The subject of this entry is one T cell receptor beta chain. Its target is unknown. This specimen belongs to a study of graft-versus-host responses after intestinal transplantation. Study summary: Recipients had multivisceral, liver-intestinal, or isolated intestinal transplants. Once they had received anti-thymocyte globulin induction, all recipients took tacrolimus and steroids for 2 to 4 years.

General study results and limits: Where graft-donor T cell macrochimerism was present, patients had high graft-versus-host to host-versus-graft clonal ratios in allografts.

V gave up 0 bases and J gave up 1 base, with 12 bases separating them. Germline V CDR1 and CDR2: GTSNPN, SVGIG (reference sequence). The CDR3 spans 15 residues. Produced via immunoSEQ multiplex PCR; TCRdb's table is partial and in-frame only. Among about 120,000 clones, about nine tenths were seen once, and the ten largest hold roughly 0.17%. The genes are TRBV30 and TRBJ2-5, with D possibly TRBD1 on 6 matching bases. The sequencing here drew on unstimulated CD4+ T cells sorted from spleen or lymph node cells, taken before intestinal transplant. The clonotype comes from a human donor who received an intestinal transplant. CDR3 sequence (DNA): TGTGCCTGGAGTGTAGGTGCAGGGGTCCAAGAGACCCAGTACTTC. Translation gives CAWSVGAGVQETQYF. The full variable domain, rest sourced from reference TRBV30 and TRBJ2-5, is SQTIHQWPATLVQPVGSPLSLECTVEGTSNPNLYWYRQAAGRGLQLLFYSVGIGQISSEVPQNLSASRPQDRQFILSSKKLLLSDSGFYLCAWSVGAGVQETQYFGPGTRLLVL.